This record concerns one T cell receptor (beta chain) sequence. No antigen is known for it. The germline gives CDR1 SGHTS, CDR2 YDEGEE. V shed 3 bases and J 2 bases; nucleotides not matched to a gene: 11. The CDR3 runs 17 residues. These data come from a study of T cell repertoires in cytomegalovirus infection. TCRdb itself ran the reads through MiXCR, one entry per CDR3 protein. The sample shows approximately 340,000 distinct CDR3 sequences, about 29% of them seen only once. Study-level points and caveats: The cumulative frequency of public TCR beta families distinguished individuals who carried CMV together with the relevant HLA.

The material was cultured PBMCs, obtained from culture after CMV antigen stimulation. This chain uses TRBV5-8 with TRBJ2-3, with 8 bases identical to TRBD2. The TCR comes from a human donor in good health (CMV status not recorded). Some clones in this sample may be carry-over from other donors' samples. CDR3: CASSSVSGSSITDTQYF. For the CDR3, the DNA is TGTGCCAGCAGCTCCGTCAGCGGGAGTTCCATCACAGATACGCAGTATTTT.